A single T cell receptor (beta chain) is shown here with its context. As yet, its antigen is unknown. The data originate from a study of neoadjuvant nivolumab and ipilimumab in lung cancer. Study background: Patients got nivolumab 3 mg/kg on days 1, 15 and 29; combination added ipilimumab 1 mg/kg day 1.

Sequenced by immunoSEQ multiplex PCR; TCRdb stores in-frame clones only, minus some. The sample includes 15,000 to 20,000 clones, approximately 79% of them seen just once. Findings of the study overall: Only a single major-pathologic-response sample was available for clonality analysis. TCR richness and clonality were higher in tumors than adjacent uninvolved lung.

Trimming left V 4 bases short and J 11 bases short, with 18 bases between. Germline V gives CDR1 SGHVS, CDR2 FNYEAQ. The CDR3 runs to 14 residues. The chain employs TRBV7-6 and TRBJ1-5; perhaps TRBD1 as D (5 bases). This clonotype was obtained from an adult with non-small cell lung cancer. The starting material was tumor tissue, obtained after neoadjuvant nivolumab, alone or with ipilimumab, at or shortly before surgery. In DNA, the CDR3 is TGTGCCAGCAGCTCAGGGACGGGGCTTAGGGCCCAGCATTTT. Translating gives CASSSGTGLRAQHF.